Following are 30 T cell receptor beta chains from one sample sequenced in a study of T cell repertoires in cytomegalovirus infection. TCRdb redid the calling of the reads with MiXCR, one entry per CDR3 protein. The table has 550,000 to 850,000 distinct CDR3 sequences, roughly 30% seen once. Their recognized antigens are unknown. Source: cultured PBMCs, taken from culture after CMV antigen stimulation. These receptors all come from a human donor in good health (CMV status not recorded). Some clones in this sample may be carry-over from other donors' samples.

As DNA, the CDR3 is TGTGCCAGCAGCTCCCGAGGGGGGACAGCCGTTGAGCCCCAGCATTTT. Residues: CASSSRGGTAVEPQHF. The chain uses TRBV7-2 and TRBJ1-5; TRBD1 aligns across 7 bases. Unmatched junction bases numbered 14, after V lost 4 bases and J lost 8 bases. CDR1 is SGHTA and CDR2 is FQGNSA in the germline V gene. The CDR3 totals 16 residues.

The chain recombines TRBV28 with TRBJ1-4; D not resolved. This CDR3 region has 15 residues. Germline loops: CDR1 MDHEN, CDR2 SYDVKM. The V and J ends lost 6 bases and 0 bases respectively, with 11 bases between them. CDR3 amino acids: CASSHNGATNEKLFF. The CDR3 coding sequence is TGTGCCAGCAGCCATAACGGGGCAACTAATGAAAAACTGTTTTTT.

The chain joins TRBV7-2 to TRBJ2-7; 11 positions match TRBD1. Germline CDR1 SGHTA, CDR2 FQGNSA. The V segment lost 5 bases and the J segment 4 bases; nucleotides outside the gene matches: 4. This CDR3 contains 14 residues. The CDR3 DNA reads as TGTGCCAGCAGCAACCGGGACAGGGGGTACGAGCAGTACTTC. Protein sequence: CASSNRDRGYEQYF. The variable domain in full, with the rest retrieved from reference TRBV7-2 and TRBJ2-7, is GAGVSQSPSNKVTEKGKDVELRCDPISGHTALYWYRQSLGQGLEFLIYFQGNSAPDKSGLPSDRFSAERTGGSVSTLTIQRTQQEDSAVYLCASSNRDRGYEQYFGPGTRLTVT.

J is TRBJ1-2 and V is TRBV11-2; unclear D gene. This CDR3 region has 15 residues. CDR1 and CDR2 from the germline V gene are SGHAT and FQNNGV. The V and J ends lost 0 bases and 0 bases respectively, with 8 bases between them. Written as DNA, the CDR3 is TGTGCCAGCAGCTTAGATGGGAGTCCTAACTATGGCTACACCTTC. Its protein product is CASSLDGSPNYGYTF. Using reference TRBV11-2 and TRBJ1-2 for the parts outside the CDR3, the full variable domain is EAGVAQSPRYKIIEKRQSVAFWCNPISGHATLYWYQQILGQGPKLLIQFQNNGVVDDSQLPKDRFSAERLKGVDSTLKIQPAKLEDSAVYLCASSLDGSPNYGYTFGSGTRLTVV.

This CDR3 reads CASSERGWQGFSPLHF. CDR3 sequence (DNA): TGTGCCAGCAGTGAAAGGGGATGGCAGGGGTTTTCACCCCTCCACTTT. The chain recombines TRBV2 with TRBJ1-6; maybe TRBD1 (6 bases). In germline, CDR1 is SNHLY, CDR2 FYNNEI. This CDR3 is 16 amino acids long. V was trimmed by 2 bases and J by 9 bases, leaving 17 bases between them.

The chain couples TRBV7-9 to TRBJ2-1, with D unresolved. Germline assignment: CDR1 SEHNR and CDR2 FQNEAQ (reference sequence). V was cut by 1 base and J by 8 bases, with 6 bases left in between. The CDR3 loop spans 12 amino acids. CDR3 amino acids: CASSLESYEQFF. Here the CDR3 DNA reads TGTGCCAGCAGCTTAGAGAGCTATGAGCAGTTCTTC. The whole variable domain, filled in from reference TRBV7-9 and TRBJ2-1, reads DTGVSQNPRHKITKRGQNVTFRCDPISEHNRLYWYRQTLGQGPEFLTYFQNEAQLEKSRLLSDRFSAERPKGSFSTLEIQRTEQGDSAMYLCASSLESYEQFFGPGTRLTVL.

This clonotype has just a few counts. This chain joins TRBV2 and TRBJ1-4; maybe TRBD1 (5 bases). The CDR3 is 13 amino acids. V gave up 8 bases and J gave up 0 bases, with 7 bases separating them. The V gene's germline CDR1 is SNHLY and CDR2 FYNNEI. CDR3 region: CASPRATNEKLFF. In nucleotides, the CDR3 is TGTGCCAGCCCCAGGGCAACTAATGAAAAACTGTTTTTT.

The chain joins TRBV20-1 to TRBJ1-3; D remains ambiguous. Germline loops: CDR1 DFQATT, CDR2 SNEGSKA (reference sequence). V shed 0 bases and J shed 0 bases, with 15 bases lying between them. The CDR3 covers 17 residues. CDR3 amino acids: CSARDRGGSSSGNTIYF. The CDR3 DNA sequence: TGCAGTGCTAGAGATCGAGGAGGGTCAAGCTCTGGAAACACCATATATTTT.

The V call is TRBV10-3, the J call TRBJ2-7; 7 bases map to TRBD1. Germline CDR1 ENHRY, CDR2 SYGVKD. This CDR3 has 14 residues. After removal of 6 bases from V and 5 bases from J, the junction contained 10 bases not matched to a gene. This chain's CDR3 is CAISPDRVVHEQYF. In DNA form, the CDR3 reads TGTGCCATCAGCCCAGACAGGGTCGTCCACGAGCAGTACTTC.

This clonotype was observed a few times. The rearrangement joins TRBV7-2 to TRBJ2-7, with D perhaps TRBD1 or TRBD2 (5 bases each). CDR1 and CDR2 from the germline V gene are SGHTA and FQGNSA. The CDR3 consists of 15 residues. V was pared by 3 bases and J by 3 bases, with 15 bases between. The CDR3 here is CASSFGGTANYEQYF. CDR3 sequence (DNA): TGTGCCAGCAGCTTTGGTGGGACGGCCAACTACGAGCAGTACTTC. Looking up the rest from reference TRBV7-2 and TRBJ2-7 gives the full variable domain: GAGVSQSPSNKVTEKGKDVELRCDPISGHTALYWYRQSLGQGLEFLIYFQGNSAPDKSGLPSDRFSAERTGGSVSTLTIQRTQQEDSAVYLCASSFGGTANYEQYFGPGTRLTVT.

In this sample, this clonotype turned up many times. The chain combines TRBV7-2 with TRBJ1-2; D is unclear. Trimming removed 3 bases at V and 4 bases at J, with 12 bases between. The CDR3 loop spans 14 amino acids. Germline V gene sequence: CDR1 SGHTA, CDR2 FQGNSA. Here the CDR3 DNA reads TGTGCCAGCAGCTTGAACAGAGAAACCTATGGCTACACCTTC. Protein product: CASSLNRETYGYTF.

This clonotype showed up many times. The rearrangement links TRBV29-1 to TRBJ1-1; no definite D call. The CDR3 consists of 12 residues. Germline V gene lookup returns CDR1 SQVTM and CDR2 ANQGSEA. V was clipped by 3 bases and J by 4 bases, with 9 bases between them. The chain's CDR3 is CSVDPALTEAFF. The CDR3 DNA follows: TGCAGCGTTGATCCGGCCCTCACTGAAGCTTTCTTT.

The chain joins TRBV6-2 or TRBV6-3 to TRBJ2-1; TRBD1 matches 8 bases. Losses at the gene ends were 2 bases for V and 5 bases for J; bases not matched to a gene: 11. The CDR3 spans 17 residues. Per germline, CDR1 MNHEY and CDR2 SVGEGT. CDR3 sequence (DNA): TGTGCCAGCAGTTACCCGGTCGGACAGGGTGCGGACAATGAGCAGTTCTTC. It translates to CASSYPVGQGADNEQFF.

The chain is built from TRBV18 and TRBJ2-1; 8 bases fit TRBD2. CDR1 and CDR2 (germline): KGHSH, LQKENI. J was trimmed by 5 bases and V by 2 bases; bases with no gene match: 5. The CDR3 has 15 amino acids. CDR3 region: CASSPWSGGDNEQFF. CDR3 nucleotides: TGTGCCAGCTCACCATGGAGCGGGGGAGACAATGAGCAGTTCTTC.

The chain uses TRBV12-3 or TRBV12-4 and TRBJ2-5, with D maybe TRBD2 (6 bases). The length of the CDR3 is 14 residues. V lost 6 bases, J lost 4 bases, and 15 bases lay in between. This chain's CDR3 is CASSQASVVETQYF. The CDR3 DNA reads TGTGCCAGCAGCCAGGCTAGCGTCGTAGAGACCCAGTACTTC.

The genes are TRBV7-9 and TRBJ2-5; the D gene is possibly TRBD1 (5 bases). CDR1 SEHNR and CDR2 FQNEAQ come from the germline V gene (reference sequence). Between the trimmed V and J ends, which lost 4 bases and 0 bases, there was a span of 9 bases. The CDR3 runs 14 residues. The CDR3 is CASSSRQYQETQYF. CDR3 coding DNA: TGTGCCAGCAGCTCTCGACAGTACCAAGAGACCCAGTACTTC. The variable domain in full, completed from reference TRBV7-9 and TRBJ2-5, reads DTGVSQNPRHKITKRGQNVTFRCDPISEHNRLYWYRQTLGQGPEFLTYFQNEAQLEKSRLLSDRFSAERPKGSFSTLEIQRTEQGDSAMYLCASSSRQYQETQYFGPGTRLLVL.

This clonotype has just a few counts. V and J are TRBV7-2 and TRBJ2-4; 8 nucleotides agree with TRBD1. Trimming at V came to 5 bases and at J to 7 bases, leaving 7 bases not matched to a gene. Germline V lookup: CDR1 SGHTA, CDR2 FQGNSA. The CDR3 is 14 amino acids. The CDR3 region is CASSTVTGGNIQYF. In DNA form, the CDR3 reads TGTGCCAGCAGCACAGTCACAGGGGGTAACATTCAGTACTTC.

The gene calls are TRBV20-1 and TRBJ2-3, with unresolved D. CDR3 length equals 15 residues. From germline, CDR1 is DFQATT and CDR2 SNEGSKA (reference sequence). Trimming stripped 6 bases from V and 0 bases from J, with 16 bases between. CDR3: CSADHGVTSTDTQYF. DNA of the CDR3: TGCAGTGCAGACCATGGGGTTACTAGCACAGATACGCAGTATTTT.

This clonotype occurred a few times. This chain links TRBV7-8 with TRBJ1-2; TRBD1 agrees at 7 bases. The CDR3 length is 16 residues. Per germline, CDR1 SGHVS and CDR2 FQNEAQ. Unmatched junction bases numbered 4, after V lost 0 bases and J lost 0 bases. The CDR3 protein is CASSLARTGTNYGYTF. CDR3 bases: TGTGCCAGCAGCTTAGCCCGGACAGGCACTAACTATGGCTACACCTTC.

This clonotype was picked up a small number of times. The V call is TRBV7-2, the J call TRBJ2-1; TRBD1 aligns across 10 bases. This CDR3 is 16 amino acids long. V shed 5 bases, J shed 8 bases, and the junction held 12 bases outside the gene matches. Per germline, CDR1 SGHTA and CDR2 FQGNSA. This chain's CDR3 is CASSPFSGTGEDEQFF. In DNA, the CDR3 is TGTGCCAGCAGCCCGTTCTCCGGGACAGGGGAAGATGAGCAGTTCTTC.

This chain uses TRBV29-1 with TRBJ2-5; 10 bases are a match to TRBD2. V dropped 7 bases and J dropped 9; count of bases not matched to a gene: 20. The CDR3 runs to 16 residues. Germline V gene data show CDR1 as SQVTM and CDR2 as ANQGSEA. CDR3 sequence reads: CSAEGASGGKYSAQYF. CDR3 nucleotide sequence: TGCAGCGCCGAGGGGGCTAGCGGGGGAAAATATTCGGCCCAGTACTTC.

J is TRBJ1-2 and V is TRBV12-3 or TRBV12-4; D is undetermined. The CDR3 extends over 14 amino acids. The germline V and J ends were trimmed by 0 bases and 8 bases, with 13 bases remaining between them. The CDR3: CASSLALGPVGYTF. The DNA of the CDR3 is TGTGCCAGCAGTTTAGCGCTTGGACCTGTCGGCTACACCTTC.

J is TRBJ2-1 and V is TRBV15, with unresolved D. There are 11 residues in the CDR3. V lost 4 bases and J 5 bases, leaving 3 bases between the germline ends. CDR1 LNHNV and CDR2 YYDKDF come from the germline V gene (reference sequence). The CDR3 bases are TGTGCCACCAGCAACAACAATGAGCAGTTCTTC. Protein: CATSNNNEQFF.

The DNA for the CDR3 is TGTGCCAGCCAAGACAGGCGGGACCCCTCTAATGAAAAACTGTTTTTT. Its protein product is CASQDRRDPSNEKLFF. V usage is TRBV19 and J usage is TRBJ1-4, with D perhaps TRBD1 (6 bases). The CDR3 has 16 residues. Trimming took off 9 bases at V and 3 bases at J, with 20 bases between the two ends. Germline V gene lookup returns CDR1 LNHDA and CDR2 SQIVND (reference sequence).

As DNA, the CDR3 is TGTGCCACCCAAGGGAGGGTTGGAGGCTACACCTTC. Translated, it gives CATQGRVGGYTF. This rearrangement joins TRBV28 to TRBJ1-2; D not certain. Germline V gene lookup returns CDR1 MDHEN and CDR2 SYDVKM. V lost 10 bases, J lost 8 bases, and 17 bases lay in between. This CDR3 is built from 12 residues.

This clonotype was seen a few times. The chain has TRBV18 and TRBJ1-2; no firm D call. CDR1 and CDR2 from the germline V gene are KGHSH and LQKENI. The CDR3 spans 16 residues. Trimming removed 2 bases from V and 7 bases from J, with 20 bases in between. CDR3 in DNA: TGTGCCAGCTCACCAATACCGGACTCTCACCTTGGTGGCTACACCTTC. This translates into CASSPIPDSHLGGYTF.

There are a few counts of this clonotype. The gene calls are TRBV2 and TRBJ1-2, with a tentative D call TRBD1 (5 bases). The germline V gene has CDR1 SNHLY and CDR2 FYNNEI. Trimming shortened V by 6 bases and J by 7 bases, and 15 bases separated the two germline ends. CDR3 length: 13 residues. The CDR3 DNA reads TGTGCCAGCAGGTGGGACGCGGGTTCTGGCTACACCTTC. It codes for CASRWDAGSGYTF.

Concerning this clonotype itself: A much larger clone lies a single base off, so this may be a read error. The chain employs TRBV6-1 and TRBJ2-7; the D is unclear. V lost 3 bases and J lost 5, with 5 bases in between. Germline values: CDR1 MNHNS, CDR2 SASEGT. This CDR3 is 11 amino acids long. CDR3 region: CASSEADEQYF. Written as DNA, the CDR3 is TGTGCCAGCAGTGAGGCCGACGAGCAGTACTTC.

This clonotype was observed many times. This chain joins TRBV7-2 and TRBJ2-3; 8 nucleotides match TRBD2. CDR1 is SGHTA and CDR2 is FQGNSA in the germline V gene. V was pared by 5 bases and J by 0 bases, with 10 bases of the junction left unmatched. The CDR3 extends over 17 amino acids. CDR3 amino acids: CASSTKASGFSTDTQYF. For the CDR3, the DNA is TGTGCCAGCAGCACTAAAGCTAGCGGGTTCAGCACAGATACGCAGTATTTT.

Ten or more counts support this clonotype. The CDR3 sequence: CASSLDGRPQFF. The CDR3 DNA reads as TGTGCCAGCAGCTTAGATGGAAGGCCGCAGTTCTTC. The chain combines TRBV7-2 with TRBJ2-1; D gene unclear. This CDR3 region has 12 residues. Germline-derived CDR1 and CDR2 are SGHTA and FQGNSA. V was trimmed by 1 base and J by 12 bases, leaving 10 bases between them.